This T cell receptor (beta chain) was sequenced in a study of post-analysis software for immune sequencing data (dated by TCRdb to the mid-2010s). Describing the broader study: Relapsing-remitting, secondary progressive and progressive-relapsing multiple sclerosis were recorded as disease courses, and subtype annotation was lacking for some patients. The multiple sclerosis patient repertoires were compared with 10 to 12 previously published healthy control repertoires from donors aged roughly 6 to 27 years. A subset of samples was prepared in parallel using single-end sample barcoding, then pooled and co-amplified after Illumina adapter ligation. Study-level results and caveats: Significantly lower normalized Chao1 diversity was found in multiple sclerosis patients than in controls, suggesting substantial peripheral T-cell clonal expansion. When samples were clustered directly using the F measure, samples prepared in the same batch co-clustered strongly, which prompted a batch-effect correction. The control group was slightly older than the multiple sclerosis patient group. Significantly higher frequencies in patients than in controls were found for five or six TRBV segments, including TRBV5-6, TRBV5-1 and TRBV20-1.

Per the germline V gene, SGDLS is the CDR1 and YYNGEE is the CDR2. The CDR3 spans 15 residues, from the cysteine through the phenylalanine. CDR3 DNA only is kept here, 45 bases in frame from base 1. V is cut back by 4 bases and J by 6 bases, with 6 bases in the junction unmatched. In this sample, this clonotype turned up a few times. No cognate antigen has been identified for it. No base quality information exists; no much larger clone differs at one position. TCR beta repertoires were profiled from peripheral blood of 10 to 15 young patients with multiple sclerosis to demonstrate the VDJtools post-analysis software. The multiple sclerosis patients were children and adolescents between roughly 6 and 16 years of age. Preparation of the library involved PCR. Reads for this sample came from an Illumina HiSeq 2500. Unique molecular identifiers were incorporated into TCR beta cDNA libraries to reduce PCR and sequencing biases. Some 500,000 cDNA molecules were obtained per 1 to 10 million input T cells, so each molecule approximated one T cell. Patient libraries were prepared and sequenced with the same protocol used for the earlier healthy control dataset. Within a given batch, samples were prepared together, multiplexed and sequenced on the same HiSeq lane. Per the authors' processing: MIGEC handled the raw barcoded reads, throwing out single-read molecular identifier groups before consensus assembly and CDR3 extraction. Clonotype tables were post-analysed with VDJtools, normalizing diversity by down-sampling all datasets to the smallest sample size. Repertoire overlap clustering matched CDR3 amino acid but not nucleotide sequences to correct batch-related cross-sample contamination. The public reads were run again by TCRdb, first through fastp at Q25 and then through MiXCR, and only productive beta chains were kept. Every entry covers one CDR3 protein and lists the most common genes and DNA from its rows. The V and J calls follow TCRdb's processing rather than the paper's. Recorded for this sample are about 430,000 distinct CDR3 sequences; roughly 40% of them occurred a single time. The top ten clonotypes cover 6.5% to 8% of the sample.

Recombination linked TRBV9 to TRBJ2-7, with 14 bases in between that match TRBD2. The sequenced material came from blood. The source is a girl aged 2 to 9 with multiple sclerosis. The DNA is as follows: TGTGCCAGCAGCCTTTCCGGGACTAGCGGGGGCGAGCAGTACTTC. This sequence encodes CASSLSGTSGGEQYF.